This TCR beta chain is drawn from a study of early T cells in non-severe SARS-CoV-2 infection. In the study overall: From unsorted whole blood, bulk RNA was sequenced, and the chains remained unpaired.

Researchers tagged individual cDNA molecules with unique molecular identifiers. TCRdb called the 5' RACE reads again in MiXCR, with one record for every CDR3 protein. The data hold 65,000 to 80,000 distinct CDR3 sequences, with about 13% observed a single time. The source of this sequence is an adult who was a healthcare worker with PCR-confirmed SARS-CoV-2 infection or an uninfected control (not recorded which). The source material was whole blood.

The CDR3 sequence: CASSLGQGAFYEQFF. The CDR3 DNA reads as TGTGCCAGCAGTTTAGGACAGGGGGCGTTTTATGAGCAGTTCTTC. The chain links TRBV12-3 or TRBV12-4 to TRBJ2-1; 10 bases map to TRBD1. V gave up 1 base and J gave up 8 bases; unmatched junction bases: 5. CDR3 length equals 15 residues.